This TCR beta chain was retrieved from a study of human T cells and chemical hapten exposure. Study overall: Diphenylcyclopropenone, dosed weekly to the scalp, was given to patients throughout the roughly 25-week study. Study results and caveats: All donors were alopecia patients, so their immunity may differ from that of healthy people. Expanded TCRs made up significantly more big CDR3 similarity clusters than controls did.

This clonotype showed up many times. Its target is not known. Library construction involved attaching unique molecular identifiers to individual cDNA molecules, which allowed quantitative, reproducible TCR counting. MiXCR, applied by TCRdb to the RACE reads, yields one record per CDR3 protein. The sample includes about 94,000 distinct CDR3 sequences, about 9% of them seen just once. This CDR3 is built from 13 residues. Trimming cost V 4 bases and J 5 bases, with 11 bases left between them. Germline assignment: CDR1 SQVTM and CDR2 ANQGSEA. The time point here: patch test 2, 6 weeks after DPC sensitization. Treatment of the sample: therapeutic diphenylcyclopropenone sensitization with weekly scalp DPC.

The receptor comes from a woman in her 40s with alopecia areata. Some clones in this sample may be carry-over from other donors' samples. Sequenced here: whole blood, sampled in connection with sensitization to the hapten diphenylcyclopropenone (DPC). The V and J genes are TRBV29-1 and TRBJ1-4, with unresolved D. The CDR3 loop reads CSVAEQLNEKLFF. In DNA form, the CDR3 reads TGCAGCGTTGCGGAACAGTTGAATGAAAAACTGTTTTTT.